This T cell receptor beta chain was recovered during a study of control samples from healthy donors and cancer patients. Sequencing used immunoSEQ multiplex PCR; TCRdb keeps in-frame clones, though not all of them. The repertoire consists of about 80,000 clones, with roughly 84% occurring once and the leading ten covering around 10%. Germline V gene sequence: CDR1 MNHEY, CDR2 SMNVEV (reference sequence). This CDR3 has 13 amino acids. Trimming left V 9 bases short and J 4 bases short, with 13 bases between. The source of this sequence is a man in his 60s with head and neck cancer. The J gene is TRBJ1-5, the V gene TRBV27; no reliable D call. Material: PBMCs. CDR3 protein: CASSGSFNQPQHF. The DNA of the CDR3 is TGTGCCAGTTCAGGCAGCTTTAATCAGCCCCAGCATTTT.